This T cell receptor beta chain was recorded in a study of OX40 agonist ivuxolimab in advanced cancers. Study-level results: Some nonresponders also had low normalized T-cell clonal expansion.

Regarding this clone: What it recognizes is unknown.

Profiling relied on immunoSEQ multiplex PCR, and the TCRdb table lists in-frame clones only, not all of them. The table records roughly 15,000 clones, more than 75% of them present only once. Germline lookup yields CDR1 SGHRS and CDR2 YFSETQ. The germline V and J ends were trimmed by 6 bases and 11 bases, with 17 bases remaining between them. The CDR3 runs 12 residues. The TCR sequence derives from an adult with an advanced solid tumor such as melanoma, head and neck, liver or kidney cancer. V gene TRBV5-1 combines with J gene TRBJ1-1; D gene uncertain. The sequencing used CD4+ or CD8+ T cells sorted from blood, collected in a trial of the OX40 agonist ivuxolimab. The CDR3 is CASKAGQSMAFF. CDR3 bases: TGCGCCAGCAAGGCAGGTCAGTCCATGGCTTTCTTT.